The clone carrying this T cell receptor (beta chain) was observed many times. The data originate from a study of human T cells and chemical hapten exposure. The overall study: A mostly female patient group had alopecia areata, totalis or universalis.

The library tagged each cDNA molecule with unique molecular identifiers. As processed by the authors: Samples had a median of around 88,000 TCRs, ranging about 20,000 to 690,600. TCRdb called the RACE reads again in MiXCR, with one record for every CDR3 protein. The V and J calls here are based on TCRdb, not the publication. The table has tens of thousands of distinct CDR3 sequences, around 9.3% seen once. Noted time point: patch test 2, 6 weeks after DPC sensitization. Sample treatment: therapeutic diphenylcyclopropenone sensitization with weekly scalp DPC. This CDR3 contains 14 residues. Trimming cost V 5 bases and J 1 base, with 11 bases left between them.

The TCR sequence derives from a middle-aged woman with alopecia areata. Some clones in this sample may be carry-over from other donors' samples. The rearrangement joins TRBV12-3 or TRBV12-4 to TRBJ1-2; D unclear. The sample in question was whole blood, obtained in connection with sensitization to the hapten diphenylcyclopropenone (DPC). CDR3 coding DNA: TGTGCCAGCAGTCCCTTTGGGCTTAACTATGGCTACACCTTC. As protein: CASSPFGLNYGYTF.